This is a list of T cell receptor beta chains from one sample in a study of blood T cell repertoires in COVID-19. Produced via immunoSEQ multiplex PCR; TCRdb's table is partial and in-frame only. The table lists approximately 74,000 clones, about 91% of them singletons, with about 5% in the top ten. Sequencing was done on a sample of peripheral blood. The receptors originated from a woman aged 55-75 years with active COVID-19. Both conserved end residues are part of each CDR3. The size of a clone is reported for some rows only, either as once, few or many, or as a class for expanded clones.

j_call v_call clone_size cdr3_aa
TRBJ2-1 TRBV14 . CASSQELAGAPAYNEQFF
TRBJ2-1 TRBV11-3 . CASSPSTSGSPRNEQFF
TRBJ2-7 TRBV11-2 . CASSTQPGQGEQYF
TRBJ2-7 TRBV3-1/TRBV3-2 . CASSQTAIAYEQYF
TRBJ2-1 TRBV27 . CASSLTGTRAYNEQFF
TRBJ1-6 TRBV19 . CASSWGGGNSPLHF
TRBJ2-5 TRBV3-1/TRBV3-2 . CASSQMNPGLAASSLETQYF
TRBJ1-3 TRBV6-5 once CASRQGMENTIYF
TRBJ2-5 TRBV9 . CASSVVGSGQETQYF
TRBJ2-2 TRBV19 . CASSMRQANTGELFF
TRBJ2-3 TRBV27 . CASFGASTDTQYF
TRBJ2-1 TRBV4-1 . CASSQGLAGYNEQFF
TRBJ1-2 TRBV6-1 . CASSEAGLRTTSGYTF
TRBJ1-3 TRBV7-9 few CASSLTAGPSGNTIYF
TRBJ2-7 TRBV28 . CASGMDRLYEQYF
TRBJ2-7 TRBV28 . CASSLQGYEQYF
TRBJ1-6 TRBV18 once CASSETGSGSPLHF
TRBJ2-7 TRBV5-6 . CASSFNRVREQYF
TRBJ2-3 TRBV6-4 . CANTPTGGTSTDTQYF
TRBJ2-3 TRBV3-1/TRBV3-2 . CASSQVTGIADTQYF
TRBJ2-1 TRBV3-1/TRBV3-2 . CASSPIGLAGGGNEQFF
TRBJ2-1 TRBV20-1 . CSASTSGVIMNEQFF
TRBJ2-7 TRBV29-1 . CSASRGPPAYEQYF
TRBJ2-1 TRBV5-1 few CASSLDTRHQFF
TRBJ1-1 TRBV9 . CASSVGIGMENTEAFF
TRBJ2-3 TRBV5-8 few CASSLTSGWADTQYF
TRBJ2-4 TRBV19 . CASSFTGGRAKNIQYF
TRBJ2-2 TRBV19 . CASTRVHSSTGELFF
TRBJ2-7 TRBV19 once CASSIVHRDYEQYF
TRBJ2-3 TRBV28 . CASRSTGTSTDTQYF
TRBJ2-4 TRBV19 . CASTDIAKNIQYF
TRBJ1-1 TRBV18 . CASSPGGQLNTEAFF
TRBJ2-1 TRBV18 . CASSRDRDNEQFF
TRBJ1-1 TRBV7-2 . CASSPQGARDTEAFF
TRBJ2-5 TRBV7-8 . CASSSLAGGPGETQYF
TRBJ2-2 TRBV28 . CASTLSHTGELFF
TRBJ2-5 TRBV5-4 . CASSLFLETQYF
TRBJ2-7 TRBV5-8 . CASSLTSGNSYEQYF
TRBJ2-7 TRBV5-1 . CASSLGRQGSTYEQYF
TRBJ1-2 TRBV2 . CASRPQGSGTPYGYTF
TRBJ2-1 TRBV28 . CASLSLGGTSGSYNEQFF
TRBJ2-1 TRBV27 . CASSLFASGRIRGYNEQFF
TRBJ1-5 TRBV6-1 . CASSASAGQGNQPQHF
TRBJ1-6 TRBV28 . CASRGTERKDSPLHF
TRBJ1-4 TRBV6-6 . CASNTGGRNEKLFF
TRBJ2-2 TRBV6-5 . CASGLTGYRAGELFF
TRBJ2-1 TRBV6-6 . CASRTSVSEQFF
TRBJ1-1 TRBV14 . CASSSQGFAEAFF